The clone carrying this T cell receptor (beta chain) was seen many times. Germline V gene data show CDR1 as MNHEY and CDR2 as SMNVEV (reference sequence). This CDR3 region has 15 residues. V was pared by 1 base and J by 3 bases, with 3 bases of the junction left unmatched. Time point: patch test 2, 6 weeks after DPC sensitization. The treatment is: therapeutic diphenylcyclopropenone sensitization with weekly scalp DPC. During construction of the library, unique molecular identifiers were attached to individual cDNA molecules for quantitative, reproducible TCR counting. TCRdb re-called the RACE reads with MiXCR, one entry per CDR3 protein. Here the sample spans 65,000 to 95,000 distinct CDR3 sequences, 6.5% to 8% being singletons. The entry originates in a study of human T cells and chemical hapten exposure.

This TCR came from a woman aged 30 to 39 with alopecia areata. Some clones in this sample may be carry-over from other donors' samples. The chain combines TRBV27 with TRBJ1-5; TRBD1 agrees at 7 bases. Sequencing used whole blood, obtained in connection with sensitization to the hapten diphenylcyclopropenone (DPC). The CDR3 DNA reads as TGTGCCAGCAGTTTATTTGGACAGGACAATCAGCCCCAGCATTTT. It codes for CASSLFGQDNQPQHF.